This TCR beta chain was captured by sequencing in a study of T cell responses to AZD1222 COVID-19 vaccine. This clone showed up just a few times. Its target is not known. Libraries were prepared by immunoSEQ multiplex PCR; TCRdb keeps only in-frame clonotypes and omits some of them. The table records roughly 150,000 clones, about 93% of them present only once. Study-level points and caveats: At study baseline, merely five or six AZD1222 recipients were seropositive. There were mostly white British donors and more females than males, and clonal diversity was possibly underestimated. The CD4 TCRs associated with vaccination extended across spike and predominated at 160-218 and 743-854.

V lost 6 bases and J 3 bases, leaving 9 bases between the germline ends. The germline V gene encodes CDR1 DFQATT and CDR2 SNEGSKA (reference sequence). The CDR3 extends over 11 amino acids. The rearrangement links TRBV20-1 to TRBJ2-7; D remains unclear. This material consisted of peripheral blood, taken on day 0 of AZD1222 vaccination. The origin of this receptor is an adult in good health. CDR3 coding DNA: TGCAGTGCCCCCTGGGGCTACGAGCAGTACTTC. It encodes CSAPWGYEQYF.